What follows is one T cell receptor beta chain and its context. The assay was immunoSEQ multiplex PCR, and TCRdb's table has in-frame clones only and misses some. The data hold 40,000 to 60,000 clones, with roughly 92% observed a single time. This sample stems from a study of T cell changes during pregnancy in multiple sclerosis. The receptor comes from a female donor with multiple sclerosis, enrolled in a pregnancy study. The sample was CD4+ T cells from peripheral blood mononuclear cells, taken in the third trimester of pregnancy.

CDR3 region: CASSHYLNSGGANTGELFF. The DNA of the CDR3 is TGCGCCAGCAGCCACTACCTCAATAGCGGGGGAGCGAACACCGGGGAGCTGTTTTTT. This sequence joins TRBV4-3 and TRBJ2-2, with 9 bases lining up with TRBD2. The CDR3 has 19 residues. V was pared by 3 bases and J by 0 bases, with 11 bases of the junction left unmatched. Germline assignment: CDR1 LGHNA and CDR2 YSLEER.